One and the same sample provided the 19 T cell receptor beta chains below, sequenced in a study of technical replicates of blood from several donors. Generated by immunoSEQ multiplex PCR, the TCRdb table keeps only in-frame clones and is missing some. Of over 50,000 clones in the sample, about 95% were seen once. Sequenced input: T cells isolated from PBMCs. The receptor set was obtained from a human donor in good health.

The J gene is TRBJ2-2, the V gene TRBV7-9; D remains ambiguous. The CDR3 is 15 amino acids. V was pared by 6 bases and J by 4 bases, with 15 bases between. Germline V gene lookup returns CDR1 SEHNR and CDR2 FQNEAQ (reference sequence). CDR3 in amino acids: CASRFPAIPTGELFF. The CDR3 nucleotides are TGTGCCAGCAGATTCCCCGCGATCCCCACCGGGGAGCTGTTTTTT.

The chain combines TRBV5-1 with TRBJ1-1; D remains ambiguous. The CDR3 is made up of 14 amino acids. V was trimmed by 4 bases and J by 1 base, leaving 11 bases between them. Germline V lookup: CDR1 SGHRS, CDR2 YFSETQ. CDR3 DNA: TGCGCCAGCAGCACGACGGGGAGGAACACTGAAGCTTTCTTT. Translated, it gives CASSTTGRNTEAFF.

This clone was recorded only once. The J gene is TRBJ1-1, the V gene TRBV6-5; tentative D call: TRBD1 (5 bases). Germline V lookup: CDR1 MNHEY, CDR2 SVGAGI. CDR3 length equals 15 residues. Trimming pared 6 bases from V and 0 bases from J, leaving 14 bases between. The CDR3 sequence is CASSRAGLLNTEAFF. The CDR3 coding sequence is TGTGCCAGCAGCCGGGCGGGACTATTGAACACTGAAGCTTTCTTT.

The chain joins TRBV7-6 to TRBJ1-4; 9 nucleotides match TRBD1. The germline gives CDR1 SGHVS, CDR2 FNYEAQ. The CDR3 consists of 15 residues. V trimming: 5 bases; J trimming: 7 bases; junction bases outside the gene matches: 8. For the CDR3, the DNA is TGTGCCAGCAGCCCCTACAGGGGGCGTGTTGAAAAACTGTTTTTT. It specifies CASSPYRGRVEKLFF.

V and J are TRBV11-3 and TRBJ1-5; 7 nucleotides align to TRBD1. Per germline, CDR1 SGHNT and CDR2 YENEEA. The CDR3 is made up of 16 amino acids. Trimming took 0 bases from V and 5 from J; bases not matched to a gene: 7. The chain's CDR3 is CASSLDRDSKYQPQHF. The CDR3 nucleotides are TGTGCCAGCAGCTTAGACCGGGACAGTAAATATCAGCCCCAGCATTTT.

This clone came up once. The J gene is TRBJ2-1, the V gene TRBV6-5, with D possibly matching TRBD2 (6 bases). V dropped 0 bases and J dropped 10 bases, with 10 bases sitting between them. The CDR3 has 13 amino acids. Germline values: CDR1 MNHEY, CDR2 SVGAGI. CDR3 loop: CASSYSGGGEQFF. In DNA form, the CDR3 reads TGTGCCAGCAGTTACTCCGGGGGAGGAGAGCAGTTCTTC.

The rearrangement links TRBV6-5 to TRBJ1-6; 8 positions agree with TRBD1. Germline lookup yields CDR1 MNHEY and CDR2 SVGAGI. Trimming at V came to 5 bases and at J to 6 bases, leaving 3 bases not matched to a gene. This CDR3 is 14 amino acids long. CDR3 amino acids: CASSPGQVNSPLHF. CDR3 sequence (DNA): TGTGCCAGCAGTCCGGGACAGGTTAATTCACCCCTCCACTTT.

The CDR3 spells CASSPGVAGVVEQFF. The CDR3 region has the DNA TGTGCCAGCAGCCCCGGGGTAGCGGGAGTCGTCGAGCAGTTCTTC. The rearrangement joins TRBV6-5 to TRBJ2-1, with 9 bases fitting TRBD2. This CDR3 contains 15 residues. Trimming at V came to 6 bases and at J to 10 bases, leaving 13 bases not matched to a gene. Germline CDR1 MNHEY, CDR2 SVGAGI.

The chain joins TRBV10-3 to TRBJ1-6, with 9 bases identical to TRBD1. The CDR3 consists of 14 residues. Trimming cost V 5 bases and J 8 bases; bases outside gene matches: 4. From germline, CDR1 is ENHRY and CDR2 SYGVKD. The CDR3 loop reads CAISLRDRDSPLHF. The CDR3 DNA follows: TGTGCCATCAGTCTCCGGGACAGGGATTCACCCCTCCACTTT.

The chain has TRBV6-5 and TRBJ2-7; 9 positions agree with TRBD1. The CDR3 has 15 amino acids. Germline CDR1 MNHEY, CDR2 SVGAGI. J gave up 6 bases and V 2 bases, and 8 bases lay outside the gene matches. DNA for the CDR3: TGTGCCAGCAGTTACCGGCGACAGGGGGGCGGCGAGCAGTACTTC. Amino acids: CASSYRRQGGGEQYF.

CDR3 sequence (DNA): TGTGCCAGCAGCTTGGAGGGAGTAGAGACCCAGTACTTC. It is translated as CASSLEGVETQYF. V and J are TRBV5-4 and TRBJ2-5, with a weak D call TRBD2 (5 bases). This CDR3 spans 13 amino acids. The V end lost 0 bases, the J end lost 4 bases, and 7 bases lay between the germline ends. The V gene's germline CDR1 is SGHNT and CDR2 YYREEE (reference sequence).

The CDR3 DNA is TGTGCCAGCAGCTTGAATAGGGGGGGAGAGACCCAGTACTTC. Its protein product is CASSLNRGGETQYF. The chain is built from TRBV5-5 and TRBJ2-5; a possible D gene is TRBD2 (7 bases). CDR3 length: 14 amino acids. Trimming cost V 1 base and J 4 bases, with 11 bases left between them. Germline loops: CDR1 SGHKS, CDR2 YYEKEE (reference sequence).

The CDR3 DNA follows: TGTGCCAGCAGCCGGACGACAGATCACGAGTATCGCACTGAAGCTTTCTTT. Encoded protein: CASSRTTDHEYRTEAFF. The chain links TRBV7-9 to TRBJ1-1; D possibly corresponds to TRBD1 (5 bases). This CDR3 comprises 17 residues. Trimming stripped 5 bases from V and 4 bases from J, with 23 bases between. Germline loops: CDR1 SEHNR, CDR2 FQNEAQ (reference sequence).

The J gene is TRBJ2-7, the V gene TRBV28; 8 nucleotides agree with TRBD1. CDR1 MDHEN and CDR2 SYDVKM come from the germline V gene. This CDR3 is 15 amino acids long. V shed 4 bases and J 2 bases; nucleotides not matched to a gene: 7. The CDR3 DNA sequence: TGTGCCAGCAGTTCCGCGACAGGGGACGCCTACGAGCAGTACTTC. Translation gives CASSSATGDAYEQYF.

The CDR3 DNA sequence: TGTGCCTCCGGAGGAGGGGAGGGACAGGTGCCTAATGAGCAGTTCTTC. Its translation: CASGGGEGQVPNEQFF. The chain uses TRBV10-3 and TRBJ2-1, with a tentative D call TRBD1 (8 bases). Germline CDR1 and CDR2: ENHRY and SYGVKD. V was trimmed by 11 bases and J by 7 bases, leaving 27 bases between them. There are 16 residues in the CDR3.

This clone was seen once. The chain carries TRBV7-2 and TRBJ1-4; D is ambiguous. V lost 1 base, J lost 2 bases, and 11 bases lay in between. Germline lookup yields CDR1 SGHTA and CDR2 FQGNSA. This CDR3 spans 16 amino acids. Here the CDR3 reads CASSLESALTNEKLFF. CDR3 coding DNA: TGTGCCAGCAGCTTAGAGAGCGCTCTTACTAATGAAAAACTGTTTTTT.

The gene calls are TRBV7-3 and TRBJ2-5, with D possibly matching TRBD1 (5 bases). The length of the CDR3 is 16 residues. V was trimmed by 4 bases and J by 4 bases, leaving 19 bases between them. In germline, CDR1 is SGHTA, CDR2 FQGTGA. Here the CDR3 reads CASSSSTVFGAETQYF. CDR3 DNA: TGTGCCAGCAGCTCCTCGACCGTATTTGGGGCAGAGACCCAGTACTTC.

The chain links TRBV11-2 to TRBJ2-7; 15 bases fit TRBD2. Germline CDR1 and CDR2: SGHAT and FQNNGV. The CDR3 is made up of 15 amino acids. Trimming at V came to 5 bases and at J to 7 bases, leaving 6 bases not matched to a gene. Here the CDR3 reads CASSVGLAGGLEQYF. For the CDR3, the DNA is TGTGCCAGCAGCGTGGGACTAGCGGGAGGTCTAGAGCAGTACTTC.

The chain is built from TRBV7-9 and TRBJ2-3; D is ambiguous. V was clipped by 1 base and J by 1 base, with 3 bases between them. Per the germline V gene, CDR1 is SEHNR and CDR2 is FQNEAQ (reference sequence). The CDR3 has 13 residues. CDR3 residues: CASSLGGTDTQYF. The CDR3 DNA follows: TGTGCCAGCAGCTTAGGAGGCACAGATACGCAGTATTTT.